This T cell receptor (beta chain) was retrieved from a study of blood T cell repertoires in COVID-19. Across the study: The analysed material was cDNA or gDNA that came from T cells, B-cell-depleted T cells, or PBMCs.

Sequencing was performed with immunoSEQ multiplex PCR; in TCRdb, only in-frame clones are kept and a portion is missing. In the table there are 250,000 to 400,000 clones, around 90% of which are singletons. The J segment lost 4 bases and the V segment lost 5 bases, leaving 11 bases of the junction unmatched. Germline CDR1 reads SEHNR; CDR2 reads FQNEAQ (reference sequence). CDR3 length: 17 amino acids. The sequencing sample was made of PBMCs or T cells enriched from blood (not recorded which). This chain uses TRBV7-9 with TRBJ2-1; TRBD2 matches 10 bases. The clonotype comes from a man aged 55 to 70 who had recovered from COVID-19. The CDR3 DNA is TGTGCCAGCAGCGTCGATAAACTAGCGGGGTGGTACAATGAGCAGTTCTTC. Translated, it gives CASSVDKLAGWYNEQFF.